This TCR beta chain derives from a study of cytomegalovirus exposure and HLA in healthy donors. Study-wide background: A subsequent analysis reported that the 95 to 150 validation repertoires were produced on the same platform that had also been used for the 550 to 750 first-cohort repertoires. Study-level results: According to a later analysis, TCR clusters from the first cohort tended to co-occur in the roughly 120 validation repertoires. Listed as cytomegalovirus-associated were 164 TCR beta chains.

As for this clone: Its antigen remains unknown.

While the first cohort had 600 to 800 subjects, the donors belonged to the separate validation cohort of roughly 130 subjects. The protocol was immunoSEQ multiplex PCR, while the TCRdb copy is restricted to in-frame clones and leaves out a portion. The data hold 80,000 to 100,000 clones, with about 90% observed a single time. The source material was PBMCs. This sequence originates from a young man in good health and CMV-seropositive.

In nucleotides, the CDR3 is TGTGCCAGCAGCTTTGAGGCGGGACCCTACAATGAGCAGTTCTTC. Amino acids: CASSFEAGPYNEQFF. This sequence joins TRBV7-3 and TRBJ2-1; D may be TRBD2 (6 bases). The CDR3 totals 15 residues. V was pared by 3 bases and J by 2 bases, with 11 bases between. Germline-derived CDR1 and CDR2 are SGHTA and FQGTGA.